Below are 25 T cell receptor beta chains sequenced from a single sample in a study of identical twins. In TCRdb, the 5' RACE reads were re-called with MiXCR into one record per CDR3 protein. Here the sample spans 280,000 or so distinct CDR3 sequences, 8% to 9% being singletons. These sequences were also reported in another study, on yellow fever vaccine responses in identical twins.

Sample: memory (CD45RO+) T cells sorted from blood. The receptors derive from a woman aged 18-29 years in good health.

This rearrangement joins TRBV28 to TRBJ2-1; 9 nucleotides line up with TRBD2. CDR3 length: 13 amino acids. Germline lookup yields CDR1 MDHEN and CDR2 SYDVKM. The V gene end was trimmed by 2 bases and the J gene end by 9 bases; junction bases not matched to a gene: 2. CDR3: CASSLAGGSEQFF. The CDR3 DNA sequence: TGTGCCAGCAGTTTAGCGGGAGGGTCTGAGCAGTTCTTC.

The genes are TRBV3-1 and TRBJ1-5; TRBD1 might be the D (5 bases). The germline V and J ends were trimmed by 3 bases and 2 bases, with 8 bases remaining between them. The CDR3 loop spans 14 amino acids. Per the germline V gene, CDR1 is LGHDT and CDR2 is YNNKEL (reference sequence). The CDR3 sequence: CASSHSTGNQPQHF. The CDR3 nucleotides are TGTGCCAGCAGCCATTCGACAGGCAATCAGCCCCAGCATTTT.

This clonotype was seen a few times. The rearrangement joins TRBV5-6 to TRBJ2-3; D is possibly TRBD1 (5 bases). CDR3 length equals 13 residues. V lost 4 bases and J 5 bases, leaving 11 bases between the germline ends. Germline V gene data show CDR1 as SGHDT and CDR2 as YYEEEE. The CDR3 spells CASSDGRVDTQYF. CDR3 coding DNA: TGTGCCAGCAGCGATGGCAGGGTAGATACGCAGTATTTT.

In the case of this clonotype: A clone one base away is much larger, so this may be a read error. V usage is TRBV5-1 and J usage is TRBJ2-1; no reliable D call. This CDR3 comprises 15 residues. Per the germline V gene, CDR1 is SGHRS and CDR2 is YFSETQ. The V and J ends lost 0 bases and 3 bases respectively, with 10 bases between them. The CDR3 here is CASSLGAAYYNEQFF. Here the CDR3 DNA reads TGCGCCAGCAGCTTGGGTGCAGCCTACTACAATGAGCAGTTCTTC.

This clonotype was recorded a few times. The chain recombines TRBV15 with TRBJ2-7, with 7 bases identical to TRBD1. Trimming cost V 0 bases and J 3 bases; bases outside gene matches: 2. Per germline, CDR1 LNHNV and CDR2 YYDKDF (reference sequence). This CDR3 comprises 14 residues. CDR3 amino acids: CATSRDRTGYEQYF. Written as DNA, the CDR3 is TGTGCCACCAGCAGAGATCGGACAGGCTACGAGCAGTACTTC.

This clonotype occurred a few times. V and J are TRBV20-1 and TRBJ2-3, with 10 bases lining up with TRBD2. V lost 5 bases to trimming and J lost 4 bases; unmatched junction nucleotides: 6. Germline CDR1 is DFQATT and CDR2 is SNEGSKA (reference sequence). The CDR3 totals 14 residues. The DNA of the CDR3 is TGCAGTGCTGGCCCTAGCGGGAGCCCAGATACGCAGTATTTT. This sequence encodes CSAGPSGSPDTQYF.

A few counts support this clonotype. The V gene is TRBV19, the J gene TRBJ2-1; TRBD2 matches at 9 bases. V shed 0 bases, J shed 5 bases, and the junction held 14 bases outside the gene matches. Germline V gene lookup returns CDR1 LNHDA and CDR2 SQIVND (reference sequence). CDR3 length: 19 amino acids. CDR3 loop: CASSIDRRLAGYFDNEQFF. The CDR3, as DNA: TGTGCCAGTAGTATAGATCGGCGGCTAGCGGGATACTTCGACAATGAGCAGTTCTTC.

At least ten counts were recorded for this clonotype. The rearrangement joins TRBV5-1 to TRBJ2-1; 7 bases map to TRBD1. Trimming removed 5 bases from V and 4 bases from J; junction bases left unmatched: 9. The germline V gene has CDR1 SGHRS and CDR2 YFSETQ. The CDR3 has 15 amino acids. This CDR3 reads CASRDGQEIYNEQFF. The CDR3 DNA reads as TGCGCCAGCAGGGACGGACAGGAGATATACAATGAGCAGTTCTTC.

This clonotype has a count of ten or more. The genes are TRBV10-3 and TRBJ2-1; D possibly corresponds to TRBD1 (6 bases). V lost 9 bases to trimming and J lost 4 bases, with 16 bases between them. The CDR3 extends over 14 amino acids. Looked up from germline, CDR1 is ENHRY and CDR2 is SYGVKD. The CDR3 sequence: CAINRDDRYNEQFF. The CDR3 DNA follows: TGTGCCATAAACAGGGATGATAGGTACAATGAGCAGTTCTTC.

Ten or more counts support this clonotype. This rearrangement joins TRBV6-5 to TRBJ2-1, with unresolved D. V was cut by 2 bases and J by 6 bases, with 8 bases left in between. This CDR3 contains 13 residues. Germline V CDR1 and CDR2: MNHEY, SVGAGI. CDR3 amino acids: CASSYARFNEQFF. The DNA for the CDR3 is TGTGCCAGCAGTTACGCCAGGTTCAATGAGCAGTTCTTC.

V and J are TRBV29-1 and TRBJ2-2, with TRBD1 as a possible D gene (6 bases). CDR3 length: 13 amino acids. Trimming shortened V by 5 bases and J by 0 bases, and 7 bases separated the two germline ends. Germline V gives CDR1 SQVTM, CDR2 ANQGSEA. Here the CDR3 reads CSVTGSNTGELFF. For the CDR3, the DNA is TGCAGCGTTACAGGGTCGAACACCGGGGAGCTGTTTTTT.

This clonotype was recorded at least ten times. J is TRBJ2-5 and V is TRBV28; D may be TRBD2 (6 bases). In germline, CDR1 is MDHEN, CDR2 SYDVKM. The CDR3 length is 16 residues. V shed 5 bases and J shed 1 base, with 17 bases lying between them. CDR3 nucleotide sequence: TGTGCCAGCAGTACCCTAGGAGCGGGCACCCAAGAGACCCAGTACTTC. This codes for CASSTLGAGTQETQYF.

This clonotype was observed at least ten times. The J gene is TRBJ2-3, the V gene TRBV6-4; D uncertain. The CDR3 sequence is 14 residues long. V was cut by 3 bases and J by 6 bases, with 13 bases left in between. The V gene's germline CDR1 is MRHNA and CDR2 SNTAGT. The CDR3, as DNA: TGTGCCAGCAGTGAAGGGAAGGATACCGATACGCAGTATTTT. Translating it yields CASSEGKDTDTQYF.

CDR3 DNA: TGTGCCATCAGTGCCCAAGGGGGGATCCAAGAGACCCAGTACTTC. Residues: CAISAQGGIQETQYF. V and J are TRBV10-3 and TRBJ2-5; possibly TRBD1 or TRBD2 for D (6 bases each). Germline loops: CDR1 ENHRY, CDR2 SYGVKD. V lost 4 bases and J lost 1, with 13 bases in between. The length of the CDR3 is 15 residues.

This clonotype was recorded many times. The chain's CDR3 is CASSDSGGAGEQFF. In DNA form, the CDR3 reads TGTGCCAGCAGTGACTCGGGGGGGGCAGGTGAGCAGTTCTTC. This rearrangement joins TRBV6-4 to TRBJ2-1, with a possible D match to TRBD2 (7 bases). The length of the CDR3 is 14 residues. Germline V lookup: CDR1 MRHNA, CDR2 SNTAGT. Trimming removed 0 bases at V and 9 bases at J, with 12 bases between.

This clonotype was seen a few times. This rearrangement joins TRBV14 to TRBJ1-1; D unclear. There are 10 residues in the CDR3. Per the germline V gene, CDR1 is SGHDN and CDR2 is FVKESK. The V end lost 3 bases, the J end lost 12 bases, and 8 bases lay between the germline ends. Here the CDR3 reads CASSQGKPFF. In DNA form, the CDR3 reads TGTGCCAGCAGCCAGGGGAAACCTTTCTTT.

This clonotype turned up a few times. This rearrangement joins TRBV6-4 to TRBJ2-7, with D perhaps TRBD1 or TRBD2 (6 bases each). V lost 0 bases and J lost 2, with 17 bases in between. Looked up from germline, CDR1 is MRHNA and CDR2 is SNTAGT. This CDR3 is 17 amino acids long. The CDR3 DNA follows: TGTGCCAGCAGTGACTCGTTGGGGGGCCAAGCCCCCTACGAGCAGTACGTC. Its protein is CASSDSLGGQAPYEQYV.

Many counts were recorded for this clonotype. The chain joins TRBV10-3 to TRBJ2-1; D call uncertain. Germline CDR1 ENHRY, CDR2 SYGVKD. This CDR3 is 12 amino acids long. Trimming took 7 bases from V and 3 from J, leaving 7 bases between them. CDR3 coding DNA: TGTGCCATCAAGGGCAGCTACAATGAGCAGTTCTTC. The encoded protein is CAIKGSYNEQFF.

This clonotype was detected only a few times. J is TRBJ2-1 and V is TRBV7-3, with 7 bases fitting TRBD2. Trimming at V came to 0 bases and at J to 4 bases, leaving 3 bases not matched to a gene. The CDR3 loop spans 15 amino acids. Germline-derived CDR1 and CDR2 are SGHTA and FQGTGA. The CDR3 reads CASSLTGLDYNEQFF. The DNA of the CDR3 is TGTGCCAGCAGCTTAACAGGACTAGATTACAATGAGCAGTTCTTC.

The chain has TRBV19 and TRBJ2-2; D is possibly TRBD2 (5 bases). Between the trimmed V and J ends, which lost 3 bases and 6 bases, there was a span of 5 bases. The CDR3 has 12 amino acids. Germline loops: CDR1 LNHDA, CDR2 SQIVND (reference sequence). CDR3 sequence (DNA): TGTGCCAGTAGTATGCGGGCCGGGGAGCTGTTTTTT. This translates into CASSMRAGELFF. The complete variable domain, with remaining parts taken from reference TRBV19 and TRBJ2-2, reads DGGITQSPKYLFRKEGQNVTLSCEQNLNHDAMYWYRQDPGQGLRLIYYSQIVNDFQKGDIAEGYSVSREKKESFPLTVTSAQKNPTAFYLCASSMRAGELFFGEGSRLTVL.

This clonotype occurred a few times. The chain has TRBV14 and TRBJ1-1; 9 nucleotides align to TRBD1. The germline V gene has CDR1 SGHDN and CDR2 FVKESK. This CDR3 is built from 15 residues. Trimming at V came to 5 bases and at J to 3 bases, leaving 7 bases not matched to a gene. CDR3 amino acids: CASSTWTGEYTEAFF. DNA for the CDR3: TGTGCCAGCAGCACGTGGACAGGGGAGTACACTGAAGCTTTCTTT. The variable domain in full, with the rest retrieved from reference TRBV14 and TRBJ1-1, is EAGVTQFPSHSVIEKGQTVTLRCDPISGHDNLYWYRRVMGKEIKFLLHFVKESKQDESGMPNNRFLAERTGGTYSTLKVQPAELEDSGVYFCASSTWTGEYTEAFFGQGTRLTVV.

This sequence joins TRBV28 and TRBJ2-3, with D perhaps given as TRBD1 or TRBD2 (5 bases each). This CDR3 contains 15 residues. CDR1 MDHEN and CDR2 SYDVKM come from the germline V gene. V lost 8 bases and J lost 2, with 17 bases in between. The CDR3 here is CASRYSGAATDTQYF. The DNA of the CDR3 is TGTGCCAGCCGCTATTCCGGGGCAGCCACAGATACGCAGTATTTT.

The sample holds a few counts of this clonotype. The chain combines TRBV5-1 with TRBJ2-2, with 12 bases that match TRBD1. Losses at the gene ends were 4 bases for V and 3 bases for J; bases not matched to a gene: 7. Germline CDR1 and CDR2: SGHRS and YFSETQ. The CDR3 spans 17 residues. The CDR3 DNA is TGCGCCAGCAGCAGCGGGACAGGGGGCACGGACACCGGGGAGCTGTTTTTT. This gives the protein CASSSGTGGTDTGELFF.

The chain joins TRBV6-2 or TRBV6-3 to TRBJ2-7, with a tentative D call TRBD1 (5 bases). Germline CDR1 reads MNHEY; CDR2 reads SVGEGT. V was cut by 0 bases and J by 0 bases, with 15 bases left in between. This CDR3 is built from 17 residues. CDR3 in DNA: TGTGCCAGCAGTTACTCGAGCCAGGGAAAGTCCTCCTACGAGCAGTACTTC. Its translation: CASSYSSQGKSSYEQYF.

In its sample, this clonotype was seen a few times. V and J are TRBV10-3 and TRBJ2-1, with D uncertain. Trimming stripped 2 bases from V and 5 bases from J, with 7 bases between. The CDR3 extends over 13 amino acids. Germline-derived CDR1 and CDR2 are ENHRY and SYGVKD. The CDR3 region has the DNA TGTGCCATCAGTGAGGGTAGGGACAATGAGCAGTTCTTC. Translation gives CAISEGRDNEQFF.